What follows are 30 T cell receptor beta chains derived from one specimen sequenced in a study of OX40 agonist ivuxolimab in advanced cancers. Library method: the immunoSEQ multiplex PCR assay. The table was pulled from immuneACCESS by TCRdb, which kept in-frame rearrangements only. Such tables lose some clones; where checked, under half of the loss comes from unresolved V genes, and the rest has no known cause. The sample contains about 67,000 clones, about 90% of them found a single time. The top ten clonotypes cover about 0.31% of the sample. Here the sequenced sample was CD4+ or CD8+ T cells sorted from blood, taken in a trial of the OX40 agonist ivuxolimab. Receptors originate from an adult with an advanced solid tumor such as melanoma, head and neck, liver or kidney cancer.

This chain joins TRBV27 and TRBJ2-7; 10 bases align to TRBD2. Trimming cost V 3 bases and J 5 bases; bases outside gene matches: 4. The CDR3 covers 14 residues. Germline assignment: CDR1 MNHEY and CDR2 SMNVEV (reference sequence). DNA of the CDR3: TGTGCCAGCAGTTTTTTAACTAGCGGGAACGAGCAGTACTTC. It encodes CASSFLTSGNEQYF.

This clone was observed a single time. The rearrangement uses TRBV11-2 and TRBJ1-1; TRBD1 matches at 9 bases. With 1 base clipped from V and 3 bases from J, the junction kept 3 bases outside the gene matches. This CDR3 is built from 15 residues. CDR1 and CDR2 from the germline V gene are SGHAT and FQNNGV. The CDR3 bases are TGTGCCAGCAGCTTAGGACAGGGGGGGGACACTGAAGCTTTCTTT. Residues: CASSLGQGGDTEAFF.

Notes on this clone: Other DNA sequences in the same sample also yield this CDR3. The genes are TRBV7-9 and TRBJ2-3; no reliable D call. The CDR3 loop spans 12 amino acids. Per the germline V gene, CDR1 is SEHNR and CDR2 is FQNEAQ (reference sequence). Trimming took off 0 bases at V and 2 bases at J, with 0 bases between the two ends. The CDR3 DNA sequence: TGTGCCAGCAGCTTAGCCACAGATACGCAGTATTTT. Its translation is CASSLATDTQYF.

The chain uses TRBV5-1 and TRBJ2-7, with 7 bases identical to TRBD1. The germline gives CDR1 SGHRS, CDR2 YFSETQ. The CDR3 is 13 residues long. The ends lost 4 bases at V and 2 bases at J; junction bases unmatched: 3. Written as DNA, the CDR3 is TGCGCCAGCAGCCGGGACAGCGCCTACGAGCAGTACTTC. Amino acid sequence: CASSRDSAYEQYF.

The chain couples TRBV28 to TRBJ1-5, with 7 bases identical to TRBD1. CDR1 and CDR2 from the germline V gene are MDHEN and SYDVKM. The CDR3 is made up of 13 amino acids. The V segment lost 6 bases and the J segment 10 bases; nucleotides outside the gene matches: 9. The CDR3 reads CASRPTGVGPQHF. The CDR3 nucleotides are TGTGCCAGCAGACCCACAGGGGTCGGCCCCCAGCATTTT.

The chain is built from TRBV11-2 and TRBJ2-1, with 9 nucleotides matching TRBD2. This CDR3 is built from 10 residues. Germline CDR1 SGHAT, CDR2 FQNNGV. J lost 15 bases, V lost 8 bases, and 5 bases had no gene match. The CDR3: CASAGGLRFF. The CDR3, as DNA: TGTGCCAGCGCGGGGGGGTTAAGGTTCTTC.

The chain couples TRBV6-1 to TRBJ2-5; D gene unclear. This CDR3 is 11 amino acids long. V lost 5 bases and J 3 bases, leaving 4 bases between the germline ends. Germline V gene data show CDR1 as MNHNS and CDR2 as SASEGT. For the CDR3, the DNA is TGTGCCAGCAGTCAGAAAGAGACCCAGTACTTC. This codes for CASSQKETQYF.

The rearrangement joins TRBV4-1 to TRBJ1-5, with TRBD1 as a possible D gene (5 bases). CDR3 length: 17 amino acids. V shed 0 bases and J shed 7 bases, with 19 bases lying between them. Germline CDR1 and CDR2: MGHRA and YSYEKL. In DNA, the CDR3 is TGCGCCAGCAGCCAAGACGGGACTCAGGGAGGCCGGCAGCCCCAGCATTTT. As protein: CASSQDGTQGGRQPQHF.

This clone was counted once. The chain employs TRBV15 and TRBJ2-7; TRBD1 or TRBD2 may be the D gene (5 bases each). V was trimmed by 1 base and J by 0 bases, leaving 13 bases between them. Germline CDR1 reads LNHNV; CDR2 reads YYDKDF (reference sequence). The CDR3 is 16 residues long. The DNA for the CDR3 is TGTGCCACCAGCAGAGCCGTGTCGGGACCCTCCTACGAGCAGTACTTC. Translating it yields CATSRAVSGPSYEQYF. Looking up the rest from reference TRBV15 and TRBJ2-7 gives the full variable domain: DAMVIQNPRYQVTQFGKPVTLSCSQTLNHNVMYWYQQKSSQAPKLLFHYYDKDFNNEADTPDNFQSRRPNTSFCFLDIRSPGLGDTAMYLCATSRAVSGPSYEQYFGPGTRLTVT.

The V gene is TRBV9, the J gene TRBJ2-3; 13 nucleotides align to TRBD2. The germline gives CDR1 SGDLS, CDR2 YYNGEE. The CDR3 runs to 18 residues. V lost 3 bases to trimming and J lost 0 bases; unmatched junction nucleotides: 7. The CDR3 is CASSGRLAGGSSTDTQYF. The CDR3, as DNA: TGTGCCAGCAGCGGTCGACTAGCGGGAGGATCTAGCACAGATACGCAGTATTTT.

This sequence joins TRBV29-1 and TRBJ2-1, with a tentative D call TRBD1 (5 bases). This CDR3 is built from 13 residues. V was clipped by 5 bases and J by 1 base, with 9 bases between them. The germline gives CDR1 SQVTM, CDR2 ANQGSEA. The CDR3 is CSVSKGSYNEQFF. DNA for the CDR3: TGCAGCGTTTCTAAGGGGTCCTACAATGAGCAGTTCTTC.

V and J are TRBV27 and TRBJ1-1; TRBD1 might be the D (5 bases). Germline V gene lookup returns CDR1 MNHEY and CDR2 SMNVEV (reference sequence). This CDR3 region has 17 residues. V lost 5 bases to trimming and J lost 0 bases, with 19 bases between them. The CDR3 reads CASSPLGRAGMNTEAFF. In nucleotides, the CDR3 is TGTGCCAGCAGTCCCTTGGGGCGGGCAGGAATGAACACTGAAGCTTTCTTT.

The CDR3: CASSGMGGPGDGYTF. The CDR3 bases are TGCGCCAGCAGCGGGATGGGGGGCCCGGGTGATGGCTACACCTTC. V and J are TRBV5-1 and TRBJ1-2; TRBD1 might be the D (6 bases). Germline V lookup: CDR1 SGHRS, CDR2 YFSETQ. This CDR3 comprises 15 residues. The ends were cut back, 4 bases at V and 6 bases at J, with 19 bases in the middle.

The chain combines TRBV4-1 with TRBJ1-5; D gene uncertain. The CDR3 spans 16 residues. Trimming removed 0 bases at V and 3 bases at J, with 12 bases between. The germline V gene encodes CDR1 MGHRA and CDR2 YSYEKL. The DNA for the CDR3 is TGCGCCAGCAGCCAAGATCCCGGGAACGTCAATCAGCCCCAGCATTTT. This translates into CASSQDPGNVNQPQHF.

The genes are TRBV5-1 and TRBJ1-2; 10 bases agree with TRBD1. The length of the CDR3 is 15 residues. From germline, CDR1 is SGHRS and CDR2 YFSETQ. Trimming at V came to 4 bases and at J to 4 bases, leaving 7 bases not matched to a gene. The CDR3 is CASSIRQGAGYGYTF. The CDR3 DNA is TGCGCCAGCAGCATCCGACAGGGGGCCGGCTATGGCTACACCTTC.

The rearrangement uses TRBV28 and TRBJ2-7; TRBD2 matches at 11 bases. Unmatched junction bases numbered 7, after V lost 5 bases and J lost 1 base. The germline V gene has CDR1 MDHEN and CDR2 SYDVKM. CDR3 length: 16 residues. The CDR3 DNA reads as TGTGCCAGCAGTACTCCCGGGACTAGCGGATCCTACGAGCAGTACTTC. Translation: CASSTPGTSGSYEQYF.

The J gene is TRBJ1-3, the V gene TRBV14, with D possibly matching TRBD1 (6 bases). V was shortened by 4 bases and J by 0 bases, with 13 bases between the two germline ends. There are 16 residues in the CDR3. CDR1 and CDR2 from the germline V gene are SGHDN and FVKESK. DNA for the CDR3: TGTGCCAGCAGCCGCCGGGACACCAGCTCTGGAAACACCATATATTTT. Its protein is CASSRRDTSSGNTIYF.

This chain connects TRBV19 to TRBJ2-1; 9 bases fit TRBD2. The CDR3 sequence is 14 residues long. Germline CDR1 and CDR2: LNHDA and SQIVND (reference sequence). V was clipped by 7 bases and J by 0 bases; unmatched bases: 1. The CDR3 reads CASKREASYNEQFF. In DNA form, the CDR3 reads TGTGCCAGTAAGCGGGAGGCCTCCTACAATGAGCAGTTCTTC. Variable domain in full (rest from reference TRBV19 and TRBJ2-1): DGGITQSPKYLFRKEGQNVTLSCEQNLNHDAMYWYRQDPGQGLRLIYYSQIVNDFQKGDIAEGYSVSREKKESFPLTVTSAQKNPTAFYLCASKREASYNEQFFGPGTRLTVL.

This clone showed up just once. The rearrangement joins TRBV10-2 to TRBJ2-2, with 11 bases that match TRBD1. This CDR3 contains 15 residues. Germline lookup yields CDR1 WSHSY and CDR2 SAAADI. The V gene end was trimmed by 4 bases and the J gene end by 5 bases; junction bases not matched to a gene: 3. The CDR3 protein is CASSGTGGRTGELFF. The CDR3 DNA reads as TGCGCCAGCAGTGGGACAGGGGGCCGGACCGGGGAGCTGTTTTTT.

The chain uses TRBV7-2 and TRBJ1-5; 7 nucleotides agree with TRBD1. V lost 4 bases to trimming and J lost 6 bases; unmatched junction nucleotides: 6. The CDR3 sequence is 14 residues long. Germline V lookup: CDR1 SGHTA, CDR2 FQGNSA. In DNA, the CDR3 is TGTGCCAGCAGCTGGCGGGCAGGGGGTCAGCCCCAGCATTTT. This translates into CASSWRAGGQPQHF. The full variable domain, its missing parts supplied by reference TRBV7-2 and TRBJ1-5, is GAGVSQSPSNKVTEKGKDVELRCDPISGHTALYWYRQSLGQGLEFLIYFQGNSAPDKSGLPSDRFSAERTGGSVSTLTIQRTQQEDSAVYLCASSWRAGGQPQHFGDGTRLSIL.

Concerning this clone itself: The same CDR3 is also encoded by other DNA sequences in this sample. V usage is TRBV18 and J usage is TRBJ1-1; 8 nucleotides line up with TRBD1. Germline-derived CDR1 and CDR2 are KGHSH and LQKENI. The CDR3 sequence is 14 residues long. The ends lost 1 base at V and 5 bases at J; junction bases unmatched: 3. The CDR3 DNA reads TGTGCCAGCTCACCACGACAGGGGAGGACTGAAGCTTTCTTT. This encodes CASSPRQGRTEAFF. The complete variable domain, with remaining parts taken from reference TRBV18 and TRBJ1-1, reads NAGVMQNPRHLVRRRGQEARLRCSPMKGHSHVYWYRQLPEEGLKFMVYLQKENIIDESGMPKERFSAEFPKEGPSILRIQQVVRGDSAAYFCASSPRQGRTEAFFGQGTRLTVV.

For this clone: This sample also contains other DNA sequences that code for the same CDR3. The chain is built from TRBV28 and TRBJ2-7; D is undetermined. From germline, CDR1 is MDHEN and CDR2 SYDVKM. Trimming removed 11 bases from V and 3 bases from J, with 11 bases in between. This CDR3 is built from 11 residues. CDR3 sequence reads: CASAVLYEQYF. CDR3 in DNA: TGTGCCTCTGCAGTTCTCTACGAGCAGTACTTC.

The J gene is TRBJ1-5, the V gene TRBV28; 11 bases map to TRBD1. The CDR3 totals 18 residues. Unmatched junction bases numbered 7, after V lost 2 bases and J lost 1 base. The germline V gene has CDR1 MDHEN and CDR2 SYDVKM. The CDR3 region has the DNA TGTGCCAGCAGTTTAAGGGGACAGGGGGTAGGAAGCAATCAGCCCCAGCATTTT. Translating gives CASSLRGQGVGSNQPQHF.

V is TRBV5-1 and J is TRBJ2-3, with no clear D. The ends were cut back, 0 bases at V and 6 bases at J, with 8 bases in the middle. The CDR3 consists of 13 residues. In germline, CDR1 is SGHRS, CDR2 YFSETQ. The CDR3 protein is CASSLVLGDTQYF. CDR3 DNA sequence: TGCGCCAGCAGCTTGGTCTTGGGGGATACGCAGTATTTT.

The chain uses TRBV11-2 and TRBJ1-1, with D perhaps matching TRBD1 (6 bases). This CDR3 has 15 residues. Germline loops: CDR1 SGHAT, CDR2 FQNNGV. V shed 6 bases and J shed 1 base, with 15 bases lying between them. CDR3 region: CASSSSGGANTEAFF. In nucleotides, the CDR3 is TGTGCCAGCAGTTCGAGCGGGGGGGCGAACACTGAAGCTTTCTTT.

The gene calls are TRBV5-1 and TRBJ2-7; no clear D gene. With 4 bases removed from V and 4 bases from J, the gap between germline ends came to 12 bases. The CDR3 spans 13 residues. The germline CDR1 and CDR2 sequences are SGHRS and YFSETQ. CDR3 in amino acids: CASSEGQRYEQYF. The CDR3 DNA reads TGCGCCAGCAGCGAAGGCCAAAGATACGAGCAGTACTTC.

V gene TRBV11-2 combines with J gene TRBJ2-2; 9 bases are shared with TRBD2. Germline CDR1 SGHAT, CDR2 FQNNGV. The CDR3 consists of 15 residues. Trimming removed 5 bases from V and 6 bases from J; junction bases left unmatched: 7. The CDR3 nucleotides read TGTGCCAGCAGCACCGGGACTAGCCTGTCCGGGGAGCTGTTTTTT. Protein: CASSTGTSLSGELFF. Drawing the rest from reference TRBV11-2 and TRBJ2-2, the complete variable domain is EAGVAQSPRYKIIEKRQSVAFWCNPISGHATLYWYQQILGQGPKLLIQFQNNGVVDDSQLPKDRFSAERLKGVDSTLKIQPAKLEDSAVYLCASSTGTSLSGELFFGEGSRLTVL.

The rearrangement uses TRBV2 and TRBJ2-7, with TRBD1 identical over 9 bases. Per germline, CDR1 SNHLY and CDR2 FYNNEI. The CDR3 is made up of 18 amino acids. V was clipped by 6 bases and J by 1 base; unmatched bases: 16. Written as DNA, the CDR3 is TGTGCCAGCAGGCAAGGGACAGGGAATTCGATTAGGTCCTACGAGCAGTACTTC. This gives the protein CASRQGTGNSIRSYEQYF.

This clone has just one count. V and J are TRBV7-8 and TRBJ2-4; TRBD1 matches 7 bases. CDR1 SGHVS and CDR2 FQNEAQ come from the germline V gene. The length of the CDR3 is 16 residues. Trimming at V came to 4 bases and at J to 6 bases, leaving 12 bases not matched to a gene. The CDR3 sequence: CASSSLGPTGINIQYF. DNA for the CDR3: TGTGCCAGCAGCTCACTAGGACCGACAGGGATAAACATTCAGTACTTC.

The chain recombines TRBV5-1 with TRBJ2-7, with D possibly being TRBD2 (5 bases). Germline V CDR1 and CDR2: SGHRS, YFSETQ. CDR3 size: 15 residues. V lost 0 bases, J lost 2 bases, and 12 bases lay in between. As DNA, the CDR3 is TGCGCCAGCAGCTTGGGTGACTCGAGGGCCTACGAGCAGTACTTC. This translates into CASSLGDSRAYEQYF.